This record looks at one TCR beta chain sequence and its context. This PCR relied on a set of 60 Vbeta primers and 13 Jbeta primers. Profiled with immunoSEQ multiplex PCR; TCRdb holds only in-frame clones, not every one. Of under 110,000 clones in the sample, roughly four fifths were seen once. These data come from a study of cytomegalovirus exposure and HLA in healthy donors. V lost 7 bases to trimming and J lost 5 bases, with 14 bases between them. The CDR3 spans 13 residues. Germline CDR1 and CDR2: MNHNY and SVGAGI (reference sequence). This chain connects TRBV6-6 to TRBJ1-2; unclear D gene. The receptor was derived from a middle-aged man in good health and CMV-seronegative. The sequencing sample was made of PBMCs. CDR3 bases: TGTGCCAGCACAGCCTACGGGTCGTATGGCTACACCTTC. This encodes CASTAYGSYGYTF.